This entry describes one TCR beta chain. What it recognizes is unknown. The CDR3 runs to 15 residues. From germline, CDR1 is MNHEY and CDR2 SMNVEV (reference sequence). The ends lost 2 bases at V and 0 bases at J; junction bases unmatched: 1. Culture lasted roughly 9 days before CD4+ T cell isolation. The person had PCR-confirmed SARS-CoV-2 infection between March and December 2020. Each participant received a vaccine that was either BNT162b2 or mRNA-1273, given as two doses. The sample belongs to a study of vaccination effects on CD4 cells after COVID-19. Overall study context: The study sampled three convalescent patients both early and late after vaccination. Findings and caveats of the study: In people who had recovered, most post-vaccine spike-reactive clones were new vaccine-induced clones.

Data came from immunoSEQ multiplex PCR; TCRdb stores just in-frame clones and leaves some out. The sample yields roughly 51,000 clones, over 60% seen once. This clonotype originated in a human donor who had a prior SARS-CoV-2 infection. This chain uses TRBV27 with TRBJ2-1; 7 bases fit TRBD2. Material: CD4+ T cells from PBMCs cultured without peptide, obtained after COVID-19 vaccination. CDR3 loop: CASSLSGASYNEQFF. The CDR3 DNA reads as TGTGCCAGCAGTTTAAGCGGGGCCTCCTACAATGAGCAGTTCTTC.